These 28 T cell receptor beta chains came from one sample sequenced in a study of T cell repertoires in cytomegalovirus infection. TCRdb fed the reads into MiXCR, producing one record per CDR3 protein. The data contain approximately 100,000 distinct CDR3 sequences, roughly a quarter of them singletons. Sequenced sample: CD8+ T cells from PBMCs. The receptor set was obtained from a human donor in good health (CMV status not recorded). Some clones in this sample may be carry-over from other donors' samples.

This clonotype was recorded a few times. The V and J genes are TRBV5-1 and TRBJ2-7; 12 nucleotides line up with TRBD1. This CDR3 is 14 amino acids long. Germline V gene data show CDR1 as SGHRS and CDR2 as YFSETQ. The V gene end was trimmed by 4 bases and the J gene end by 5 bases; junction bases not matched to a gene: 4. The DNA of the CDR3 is TGCGCCAGCAGCGGCGGGACAGGGGGCCACGAGCAGTACTTC. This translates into CASSGGTGGHEQYF.

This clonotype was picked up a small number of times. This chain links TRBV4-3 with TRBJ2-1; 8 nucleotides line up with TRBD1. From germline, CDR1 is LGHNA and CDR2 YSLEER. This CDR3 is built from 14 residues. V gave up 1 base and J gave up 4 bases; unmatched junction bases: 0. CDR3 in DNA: TGCGCCAGCAGCCAAGGGACAGGGTACAATGAGCAGTTCTTC. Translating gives CASSQGTGYNEQFF.

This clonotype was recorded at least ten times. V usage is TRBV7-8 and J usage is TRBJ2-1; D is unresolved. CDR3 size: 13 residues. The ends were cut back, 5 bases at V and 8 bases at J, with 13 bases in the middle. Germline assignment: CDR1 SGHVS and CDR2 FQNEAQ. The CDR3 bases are TGTGCCAGCAGCCCCGGACCGGCGTATGAGCAGTTCTTC. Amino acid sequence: CASSPGPAYEQFF.

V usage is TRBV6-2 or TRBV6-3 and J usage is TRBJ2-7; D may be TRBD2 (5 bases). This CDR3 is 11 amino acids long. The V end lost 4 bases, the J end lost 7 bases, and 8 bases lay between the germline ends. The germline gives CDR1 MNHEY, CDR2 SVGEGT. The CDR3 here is CASSFPGEQYF. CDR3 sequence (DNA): TGTGCCAGCAGTTTCCCGGGGGAGCAGTACTTC.

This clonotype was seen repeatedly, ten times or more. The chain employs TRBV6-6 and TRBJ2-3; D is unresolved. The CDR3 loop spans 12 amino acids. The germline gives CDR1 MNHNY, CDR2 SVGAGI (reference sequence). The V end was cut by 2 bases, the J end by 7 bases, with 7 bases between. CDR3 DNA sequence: TGTGCCAGCAGTTACGAGGAGAATACGCAGTATTTT. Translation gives CASSYEENTQYF.

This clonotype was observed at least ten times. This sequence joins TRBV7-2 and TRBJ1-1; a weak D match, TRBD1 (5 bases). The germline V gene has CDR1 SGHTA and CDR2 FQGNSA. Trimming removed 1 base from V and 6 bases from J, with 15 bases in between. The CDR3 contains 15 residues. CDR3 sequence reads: CASSLGVGVSSEAFF. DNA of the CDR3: TGTGCCAGCAGCTTAGGAGTAGGGGTTAGTTCTGAAGCTTTCTTT.

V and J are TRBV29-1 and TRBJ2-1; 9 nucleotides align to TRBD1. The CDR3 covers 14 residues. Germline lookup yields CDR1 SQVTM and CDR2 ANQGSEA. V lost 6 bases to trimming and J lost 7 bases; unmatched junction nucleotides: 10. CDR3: CSVETGTGLNEQFF. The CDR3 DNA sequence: TGCAGCGTGGAAACCGGGACAGGGTTGAATGAGCAGTTCTTC.

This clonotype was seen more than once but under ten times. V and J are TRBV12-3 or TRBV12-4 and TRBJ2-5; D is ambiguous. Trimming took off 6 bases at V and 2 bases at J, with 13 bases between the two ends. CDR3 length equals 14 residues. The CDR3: CASRSSWDQETQYF. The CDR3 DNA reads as TGTGCCAGCAGATCATCCTGGGATCAAGAGACCCAGTACTTC.

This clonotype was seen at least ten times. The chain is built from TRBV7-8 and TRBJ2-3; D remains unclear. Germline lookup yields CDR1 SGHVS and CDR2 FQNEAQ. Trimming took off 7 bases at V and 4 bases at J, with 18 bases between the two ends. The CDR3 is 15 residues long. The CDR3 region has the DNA TGTGCCAGCACCGCGCGAGCCCAGCTAGCAGATACGCAGTATTTT. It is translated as CASTARAQLADTQYF.

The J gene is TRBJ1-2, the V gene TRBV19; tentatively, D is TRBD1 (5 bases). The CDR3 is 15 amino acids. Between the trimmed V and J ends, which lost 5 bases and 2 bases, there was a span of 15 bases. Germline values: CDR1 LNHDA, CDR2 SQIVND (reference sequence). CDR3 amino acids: CASSPPFGGNYGYTF. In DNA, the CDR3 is TGTGCCAGTAGTCCCCCGTTCGGGGGAAACTATGGCTACACCTTC.

CDR3 region: CASSQDVPTSGGLHYNEQFF. Here the CDR3 DNA reads TGCGCCAGCAGCCAAGATGTCCCCACTAGCGGGGGACTACACTACAATGAGCAGTTCTTC. The J gene is TRBJ2-1, the V gene TRBV4-3; the match to TRBD2 covers 11 bases. Germline CDR1 LGHNA, CDR2 YSLEER. V shed 0 bases, J shed 3 bases, and the junction held 13 bases outside the gene matches. CDR3 length: 20 amino acids.

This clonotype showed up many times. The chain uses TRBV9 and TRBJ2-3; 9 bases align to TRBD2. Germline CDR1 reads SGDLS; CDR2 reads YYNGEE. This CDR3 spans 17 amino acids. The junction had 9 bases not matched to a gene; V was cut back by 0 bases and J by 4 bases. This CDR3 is CASSVALRREGPDTQYF. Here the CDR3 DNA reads TGTGCCAGCAGCGTAGCTTTGAGGCGGGAGGGCCCAGATACGCAGTATTTT.

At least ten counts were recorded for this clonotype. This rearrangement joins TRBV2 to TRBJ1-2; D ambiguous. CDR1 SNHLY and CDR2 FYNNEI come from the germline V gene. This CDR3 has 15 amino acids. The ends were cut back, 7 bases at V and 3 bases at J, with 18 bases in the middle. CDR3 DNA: TGTGCCAGCAAGGCAAAGGAGCATTGGGACTATGGCTACACCTTC. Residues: CASKAKEHWDYGYTF.

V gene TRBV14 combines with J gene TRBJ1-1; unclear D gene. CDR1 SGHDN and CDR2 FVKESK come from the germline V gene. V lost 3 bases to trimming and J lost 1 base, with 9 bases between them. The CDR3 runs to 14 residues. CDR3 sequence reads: CASSHWEQNTEAFF. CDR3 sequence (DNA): TGTGCCAGCAGCCACTGGGAACAGAACACTGAAGCTTTCTTT.

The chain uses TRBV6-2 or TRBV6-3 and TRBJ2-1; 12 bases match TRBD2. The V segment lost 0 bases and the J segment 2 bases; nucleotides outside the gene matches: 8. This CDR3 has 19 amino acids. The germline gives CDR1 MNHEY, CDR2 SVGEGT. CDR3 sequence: CASSYSLAGGPKAYNEQFF. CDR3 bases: TGTGCCAGCAGTTACTCCCTAGCGGGAGGGCCCAAAGCCTACAATGAGCAGTTCTTC.

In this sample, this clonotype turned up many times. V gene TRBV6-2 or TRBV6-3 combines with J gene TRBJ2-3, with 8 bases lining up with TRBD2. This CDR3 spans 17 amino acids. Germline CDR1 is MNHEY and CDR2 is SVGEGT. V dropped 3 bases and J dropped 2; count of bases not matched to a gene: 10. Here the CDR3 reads CASSYPAGGLFTDTQYF. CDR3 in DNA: TGTGCCAGCAGTTATCCGGCGGGGGGCCTATTCACAGATACGCAGTATTTT.

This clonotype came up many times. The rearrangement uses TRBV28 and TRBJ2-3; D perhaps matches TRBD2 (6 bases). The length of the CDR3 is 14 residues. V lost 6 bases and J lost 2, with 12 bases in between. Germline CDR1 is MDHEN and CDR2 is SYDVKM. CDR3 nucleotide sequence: TGTGCCAGCAGGACTTGGGGGGACACAGATACGCAGTATTTT. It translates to CASRTWGDTDTQYF.

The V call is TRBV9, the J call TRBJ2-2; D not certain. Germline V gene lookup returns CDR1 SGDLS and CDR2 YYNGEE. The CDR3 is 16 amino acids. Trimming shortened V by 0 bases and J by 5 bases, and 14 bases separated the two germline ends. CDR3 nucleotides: TGTGCCAGCAGCGTAGATGGCGGAGATGGGACCGGGGAGCTGTTTTTT. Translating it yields CASSVDGGDGTGELFF.

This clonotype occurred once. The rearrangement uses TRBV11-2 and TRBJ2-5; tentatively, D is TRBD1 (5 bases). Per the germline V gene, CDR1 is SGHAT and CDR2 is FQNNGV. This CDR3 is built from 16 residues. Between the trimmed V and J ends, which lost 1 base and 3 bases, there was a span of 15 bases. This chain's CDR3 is CASSLAGRSGEETQYF. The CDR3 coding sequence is TGTGCCAGCAGCTTAGCAGGGCGGTCTGGGGAAGAGACCCAGTACTTC.

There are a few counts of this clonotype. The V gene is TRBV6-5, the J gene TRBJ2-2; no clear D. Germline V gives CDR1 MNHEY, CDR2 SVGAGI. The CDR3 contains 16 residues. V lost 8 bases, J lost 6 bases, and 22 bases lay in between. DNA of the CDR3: TGTGCCAGCGCAGGCGGCCGACTTAGTGAGGCCGGGGAGCTGTTTTTT. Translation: CASAGGRLSEAGELFF.

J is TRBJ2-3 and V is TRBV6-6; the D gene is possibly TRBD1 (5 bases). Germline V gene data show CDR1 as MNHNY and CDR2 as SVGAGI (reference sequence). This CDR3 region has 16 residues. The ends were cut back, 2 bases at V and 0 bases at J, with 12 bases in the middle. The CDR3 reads CASSYGATPSTDTQYF. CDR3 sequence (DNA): TGTGCCAGCAGTTACGGGGCCACACCTAGCACAGATACGCAGTATTTT.

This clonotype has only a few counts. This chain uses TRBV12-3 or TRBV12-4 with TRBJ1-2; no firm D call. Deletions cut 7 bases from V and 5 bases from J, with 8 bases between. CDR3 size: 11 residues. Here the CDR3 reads CASTPWYGYTF. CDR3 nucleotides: TGTGCCAGCACCCCATGGTATGGCTACACCTTC.

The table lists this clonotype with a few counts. This CDR3 reads CAISPGTSGAQGHEQFF. CDR3 bases: TGTGCCATCAGTCCCGGGACTAGCGGGGCCCAGGGCCATGAGCAGTTCTTC. The V and J genes are TRBV10-3 and TRBJ2-1, with 13 nucleotides matching TRBD2. Trimming at V came to 5 bases and at J to 8 bases, leaving 12 bases not matched to a gene. CDR1 is ENHRY, CDR2 SYGVKD, per germline. This CDR3 is built from 17 residues.

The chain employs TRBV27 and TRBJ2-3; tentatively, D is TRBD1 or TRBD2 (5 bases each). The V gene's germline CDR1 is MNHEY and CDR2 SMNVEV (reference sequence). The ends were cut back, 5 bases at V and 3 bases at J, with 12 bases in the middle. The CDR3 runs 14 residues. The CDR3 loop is CASSPGPRTDTQYF. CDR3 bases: TGTGCCAGCAGTCCGGGACCGCGAACAGATACGCAGTATTTT.

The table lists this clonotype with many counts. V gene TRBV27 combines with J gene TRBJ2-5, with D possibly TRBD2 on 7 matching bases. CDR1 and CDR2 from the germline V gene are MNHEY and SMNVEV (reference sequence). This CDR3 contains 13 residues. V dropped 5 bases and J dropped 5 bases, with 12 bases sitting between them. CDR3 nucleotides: TGTGCCAGCAGTCCGGGGGGCGTGGAGACCCAGTACTTC. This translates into CASSPGGVETQYF.

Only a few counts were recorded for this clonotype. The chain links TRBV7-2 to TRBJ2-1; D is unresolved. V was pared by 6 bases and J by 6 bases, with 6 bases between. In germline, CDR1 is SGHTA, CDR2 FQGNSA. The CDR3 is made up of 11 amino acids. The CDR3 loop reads CASRVANEQFF. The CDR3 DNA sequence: TGTGCCAGCAGGGTAGCCAATGAGCAGTTCTTC. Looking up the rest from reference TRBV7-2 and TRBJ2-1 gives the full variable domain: GAGVSQSPSNKVTEKGKDVELRCDPISGHTALYWYRQSLGQGLEFLIYFQGNSAPDKSGLPSDRFSAERTGGSVSTLTIQRTQQEDSAVYLCASRVANEQFFGPGTRLTVL.

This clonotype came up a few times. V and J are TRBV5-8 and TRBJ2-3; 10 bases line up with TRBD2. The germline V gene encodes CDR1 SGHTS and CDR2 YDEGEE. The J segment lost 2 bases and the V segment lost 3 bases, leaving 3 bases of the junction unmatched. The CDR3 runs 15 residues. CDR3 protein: CASSYGTSDTDTQYF. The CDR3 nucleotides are TGTGCCAGCAGCTATGGGACTAGCGACACAGATACGCAGTATTTT.

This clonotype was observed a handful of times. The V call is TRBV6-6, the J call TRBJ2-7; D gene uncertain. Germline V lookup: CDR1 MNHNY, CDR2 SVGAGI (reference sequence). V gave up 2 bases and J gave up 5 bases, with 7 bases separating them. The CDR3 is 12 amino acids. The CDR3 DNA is TGTGCCAGCAGTTACGGTCGTAACGAGCAGTACTTC. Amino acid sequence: CASSYGRNEQYF.